This TCR beta chain was obtained from a study of blood T cell repertoires in COVID-19. As handled by the study authors: Estimation of nucleated cell counts was performed using reference gene primer amplification. Assay used: immunoSEQ multiplex PCR; TCRdb lists only in-frame clones, some missing. V, J and clone size derive from that table, while D and trimming were established from the DNA sequence. The sample lists tens of thousands of clones; 88% were seen once. CDR1 is SGHTA, CDR2 FQGNSA, per germline. The V gene end was trimmed by 5 bases and the J gene end by 9 bases; junction bases not matched to a gene: 21. This CDR3 is 18 amino acids long.

Sequences were obtained from peripheral blood. The rearrangement joins TRBV7-2 to TRBJ2-3; 9 bases map to TRBD2. This sequence was found in a human donor in a cohort sampled during active COVID-19. CDR3 loop: CASSPFISSGGFERTQYF. The CDR3 DNA reads TGTGCCAGCAGCCCCTTTATCAGCAGCGGGGGGTTCGAGCGAACGCAGTATTTT.